This entry is about one TCR beta chain. Its antigen is as yet unknown. Using its own MiXCR run on the 5' RACE reads, TCRdb lists one record per CDR3 protein. In the table there are about 510,000 distinct CDR3 sequences, just over 20% of which are singletons. The data belong to a study of T cells after yellow fever vaccination. General study findings and limits: A small share of clonotypes appeared in both CD4 and CD8 compartments. High-abundance clonotypes from the bulk population could contaminate FACS-sorted repertoires. Reappearance after the booster was seen for most primary-vaccination clones, at roughly 96% CD4 and roughly 90% CD8.

The clonotype originates from a man between 18 and 35 years old who received the YFV17D yellow fever vaccine. This material consisted of PBMCs, taken more than 20 days after the first yellow fever vaccination.

The CDR3 reads CSVADRDYEQYF. Written as DNA, the CDR3 is TGCAGCGTTGCCGACAGGGACTACGAGCAGTACTTC. The chain combines TRBV29-1 with TRBJ2-7; 7 positions agree with TRBD1. Germline trimming cut 4 bases from V and 3 bases from J; bases unmatched to any gene: 3. From germline, CDR1 is SQVTM and CDR2 ANQGSEA. CDR3 length equals 12 residues.